These 29 T cell receptor beta chains originate from one sample sequenced in a study of cytomegalovirus exposure and HLA in healthy donors (TCRdb year 2017). Library creation used the immunoSEQ multiplex PCR assay. For the multiplex PCR, a mixture combining 60 forward primers for TCR Vbeta segments and 13 reverse primers for TCR Jbeta segments was used. TCRdb took this table from immuneACCESS and kept in-frame rearrangements with V and J called. Such tables lack part of the clones; where checked against another copy, unresolved V genes explain under half of the gap, and the rest is unexplained. This sample is represented by about 140,000 clones; about 80% of them were singletons. Almost 4% of the sample comes from the top ten. The sample was PBMCs. All receptors derive from a man younger than 35 in good health and CMV-seronegative.

The chain couples TRBV6-6 to TRBJ2-5; D is perhaps TRBD1 (6 bases). The germline gives CDR1 MNHNY, CDR2 SVGAGI (reference sequence). V was shortened by 3 bases and J by 5 bases, with 16 bases between the two germline ends. The CDR3 has 15 amino acids. The CDR3 sequence is CASSYTGHEGETQYF. The CDR3 DNA is TGTGCCAGCAGTTATACGGGACACGAAGGGGAGACCCAGTACTTC.

The rearrangement links TRBV28 to TRBJ2-3, with TRBD2 identical over 9 bases. This CDR3 has 18 amino acids. V shed 5 bases and J 2 bases; nucleotides not matched to a gene: 14. Germline V lookup: CDR1 MDHEN, CDR2 SYDVKM. CDR3 nucleotides: TGTGCCAGCAGTCCCACTCCCCCTGGACTAGCGAACACAGATACGCAGTATTTT. As protein: CASSPTPPGLANTDTQYF.

The rearrangement links TRBV5-1 to TRBJ1-2, with a possible D match to TRBD1 (5 bases). The CDR3 is 14 residues long. With 4 bases removed from V and 4 bases from J, the gap between germline ends came to 14 bases. In germline, CDR1 is SGHRS, CDR2 YFSETQ. CDR3 region: CASSVQGDGYGYTF. The CDR3 nucleotides are TGCGCCAGCAGCGTTCAGGGTGATGGCTATGGCTACACCTTC.

The rearrangement joins TRBV30 to TRBJ1-2; TRBD1 matches 7 bases. Per the germline V gene, CDR1 is GTSNPN and CDR2 is SVGIG (reference sequence). Trimming removed 0 bases from V and 4 bases from J; junction bases left unmatched: 2. The CDR3 is 13 residues long. The CDR3 is CAWSVQGGYGYTF. The CDR3 DNA sequence: TGTGCCTGGAGTGTTCAGGGGGGCTATGGCTACACCTTC.

This chain connects TRBV9 to TRBJ2-7, with D tentatively TRBD1 (5 bases). The V and J ends lost 5 bases and 3 bases respectively, with 12 bases between them. CDR3 length: 13 residues. Germline CDR1 SGDLS, CDR2 YYNGEE. As DNA, the CDR3 is TGTGCCAGCAGTCTTACAGGACACTACGAGCAGTACTTC. Residues: CASSLTGHYEQYF.

The gene calls are TRBV4-1 and TRBJ2-1, with 8 bases aligning to TRBD2. Trimming at V came to 4 bases and at J to 4 bases, leaving 15 bases not matched to a gene. This CDR3 contains 18 residues. The V gene's germline CDR1 is MGHRA and CDR2 YSYEKL. CDR3 residues: CASSPGLAPTGFYNEQFF. The CDR3 nucleotides read TGCGCCAGCAGCCCCGGACTAGCCCCGACCGGGTTTTACAATGAGCAGTTCTTC.

The CDR3 nucleotides are TGTGCCAGCAGTTTTGGACAGGGCCTATCCTACGAGCAGTACTTC. Protein: CASSFGQGLSYEQYF. This chain uses TRBV6-5 with TRBJ2-7, with TRBD1 matching over 8 bases. From germline, CDR1 is MNHEY and CDR2 SVGAGI. The CDR3 extends over 15 amino acids. V shed 4 bases, J shed 1 base, and the junction held 6 bases outside the gene matches.

In this sample, this clone turned up once. The chain is built from TRBV18 and TRBJ2-7, with TRBD2 matching 12 bases. The CDR3 loop spans 19 amino acids. Germline CDR1 reads KGHSH; CDR2 reads LQKENI. Trimming cost V 1 base and J 0 bases; bases outside gene matches: 10. DNA for the CDR3: TGTGCCAGCTCACCACTCTCGTTGACTAGCGGGGGCCTCTCCTACGAGCAGTACTTC. It encodes CASSPLSLTSGGLSYEQYF.

The rearrangement links TRBV6-1 to TRBJ1-5, with a tentative D call TRBD1 (5 bases). V dropped 3 bases and J dropped 7 bases, with 19 bases sitting between them. This CDR3 comprises 16 residues. Germline loops: CDR1 MNHNS, CDR2 SASEGT. The CDR3 loop is CASSEGGGAGGQPQHF. CDR3 nucleotide sequence: TGTGCCAGCAGTGAGGGGGGAGGGGCTGGGGGGCAGCCCCAGCATTTT.

Turning to this clone: An end of the junction does not agree with germline; a read error may underlie this. At the DNA level, this CDR3 is encoded by other sequences in the same sample as well. J is TRBJ2-5 and V is TRBV5-1; 7 nucleotides match TRBD2. CDR1 and CDR2 (germline): SGHRS, YFSETQ. The CDR3 spans 13 residues. This chain's CDR3 is CASSSGGGETQYF. The DNA for the CDR3 is TGCGCCAGCAGCTCGGGGGGTGGAGAGACCCAATACTTC.

V gene TRBV29-1 combines with J gene TRBJ2-5; 10 bases match TRBD1. The better agreement between TRBJ2-7 and the DNA end casts doubt on the J call. CDR1 is SQVTM and CDR2 is ANQGSEA in the germline V gene. The CDR3 runs 13 residues. The CDR3 spells CSVDADRGYEQYF. The CDR3 DNA follows: TGCAGCGTTGACGCGGACAGGGGGTACGAGCAGTACTTC.

This clone has more than one count but fewer than ten. The CDR3 reads CASSPRGKGNQPQHF. In nucleotides, the CDR3 is TGTGCCAGCAGCCCCAGGGGAAAGGGCAATCAGCCCCAGCATTTT. The rearrangement joins TRBV6-5 to TRBJ1-5; tentative D call: TRBD1 (6 bases). This CDR3 contains 15 residues. Germline CDR1 MNHEY, CDR2 SVGAGI. Trimming took off 6 bases at V and 2 bases at J, with 14 bases between the two ends.

This chain joins TRBV5-4 and TRBJ2-1; tentatively, D is TRBD2 (6 bases). The V gene's germline CDR1 is SGHNT and CDR2 YYREEE (reference sequence). CDR3 length: 15 residues. Trimming took off 0 bases at V and 3 bases at J, with 10 bases between the two ends. In DNA, the CDR3 is TGTGCCAGCAGCTTGGAAGCGGGTAACTACAATGAGCAGTTCTTC. Residues: CASSLEAGNYNEQFF.

The chain couples TRBV5-6 to TRBJ1-1, with D uncertain. The V gene's germline CDR1 is SGHDT and CDR2 YYEEEE. Between the trimmed V and J ends, which lost 4 bases and 6 bases, there was a span of 10 bases. This CDR3 has 12 residues. CDR3 sequence: CASSLLDAEAFF. The CDR3 DNA reads TGTGCCAGCAGCCTGCTAGACGCTGAAGCTTTCTTT.

This clone was picked up a small number of times. The chain links TRBV5-1 to TRBJ2-3; TRBD1 aligns across 9 bases. After removal of 3 bases from V and 0 bases from J, the junction contained 2 bases not matched to a gene. Germline values: CDR1 SGHRS, CDR2 YFSETQ. The length of the CDR3 is 15 residues. CDR3 residues: CASSSDRGSTDTQYF. DNA of the CDR3: TGCGCCAGCAGCTCGGACAGGGGTAGCACAGATACGCAGTATTTT. Combining the CDR3 with reference TRBV5-1 and TRBJ2-3 gives the whole variable domain KAGVTQTPRYLIKTRGQQVTLSCSPISGHRSVSWYQQTPGQGLQFLFEYFSETQRNKGNFPGRFSGRQFSNSRSEMNVSTLELGDSALYLCASSSDRGSTDTQYFGPGTRLTVL.

This clone showed up just a few times. This rearrangement joins TRBV19 to TRBJ2-5; possibly TRBD2 for D (6 bases). V was clipped by 3 bases and J by 9 bases, with 14 bases between them. Germline V gives CDR1 LNHDA, CDR2 SQIVND (reference sequence). The CDR3 runs to 13 residues. For the CDR3, the DNA is TGTGCCAGTAGTATGGCGGGGTTAAGGTCCCAGTACTTC. Residues: CASSMAGLRSQYF.

The chain has TRBV4-1 and TRBJ1-2; no reliable D call. The CDR3 spans 20 residues. V was pared by 1 base and J by 4 bases, with 28 bases between. Per the germline V gene, CDR1 is MGHRA and CDR2 is YSYEKL. CDR3: CASSQGLRTLPGSTVYGYTF. For the CDR3, the DNA is TGCGCCAGCAGCCAAGGCCTCAGAACACTACCGGGGTCAACCGTCTATGGCTACACCTTC.

This clone has only one observation. This chain connects TRBV6-6 to TRBJ2-7; D is possibly TRBD1 (5 bases). Trimming shortened V by 8 bases and J by 1 base, and 18 bases separated the two germline ends. CDR1 MNHNY and CDR2 SVGAGI come from the germline V gene (reference sequence). This CDR3 contains 15 residues. Written as DNA, the CDR3 is TGTGCCAGCGCCCCTCAGGGAACACCTTCCTACGAGCAGTACTTC. Its translation is CASAPQGTPSYEQYF.

The genes are TRBV19 and TRBJ2-6, with D possibly matching TRBD1 (6 bases). CDR1 and CDR2 (germline): LNHDA, SQIVND (reference sequence). This CDR3 is built from 15 residues. Deletions cut 5 bases from V and 2 bases from J, with 10 bases between. Written as DNA, the CDR3 is TGTGCCAGTAGTTTCAGGACAGCTGGGGCCAACGTCCTGACTTTC. This encodes CASSFRTAGANVLTF.

The chain uses TRBV2 and TRBJ1-6; TRBD1 aligns across 7 bases. Germline CDR1 reads SNHLY; CDR2 reads FYNNEI. The CDR3 runs 20 residues. The J segment lost 1 base and the V segment lost 4 bases, leaving 16 bases of the junction unmatched. CDR3 coding DNA: TGTGCCAGCAGTGCTGGGACAGAAGTGTTAAGAGGGTCCTATAATTCACCCCTCCACTTT. As protein: CASSAGTEVLRGSYNSPLHF.

The DNA of the CDR3 is TGTGCCAGCAGCCTGGGGGGAGATACGCAGTATTTT. It specifies CASSLGGDTQYF. The chain has TRBV4-2 and TRBJ2-3, with D possibly matching TRBD2 (6 bases). Germline loops: CDR1 LGHNA, CDR2 YNFKEQ. The CDR3 runs 12 residues. Trimming stripped 4 bases from V and 5 bases from J, with 7 bases between.

This clone was observed a single time. The chain employs TRBV2 and TRBJ2-3, with TRBD2 identical over 9 bases. The junction had 4 bases not matched to a gene; V was cut back by 10 bases and J by 2 bases. CDR1 and CDR2 from the germline V gene are SNHLY and FYNNEI. This CDR3 comprises 13 residues. CDR3 DNA: TGTGCCACTCGACTAGCGGTCACAGATACGCAGTATTTT. Amino acids: CATRLAVTDTQYF.

This clone was picked up a small number of times. The chain has TRBV7-6 and TRBJ2-1, with 10 bases aligning to TRBD2. The CDR3 extends over 15 amino acids. Germline assignment: CDR1 SGHVS and CDR2 FNYEAQ. V lost 3 bases and J lost 7; bases outside the gene matches: 6. CDR3 protein: CASSFSGRHLNEQFF. In DNA form, the CDR3 reads TGTGCCAGCAGCTTTAGCGGGAGGCACCTTAATGAGCAGTTCTTC.

This clone was seen only once. The chain has TRBV9 and TRBJ1-6; TRBD1 matches at 11 bases. This CDR3 region has 12 residues. Losses at the gene ends were 3 bases for V and 15 bases for J; bases not matched to a gene: 2. In germline, CDR1 is SGDLS, CDR2 YYNGEE. The CDR3 nucleotides read TGTGCCAGCAGCGCGGGACAGGGGGTCCTCCACTTT. As protein: CASSAGQGVLHF.

This sequence joins TRBV5-5 and TRBJ2-5; D remains ambiguous. CDR1 is SGHKS and CDR2 is YYEKEE in the germline V gene (reference sequence). V was pared by 2 bases and J by 1 base, with 3 bases between. The CDR3 totals 12 residues. The CDR3 nucleotides read TGTGCCAGCAGCTTCGGCCAAGAGACCCAGTACTTC. This encodes CASSFGQETQYF. The full variable domain, with the rest looked up from reference TRBV5-5 and TRBJ2-5, is DAGVTQSPTHLIKTRGQQVTLRCSPISGHKSVSWYQQVLGQGPQFIFQYYEKEERGRGNFPDRFSARQFPNYSSELNVNALLLGDSALYLCASSFGQETQYFGPGTRLLVL.

CDR3: CASSLMFNSTEAFF. Written as DNA, the CDR3 is TGTGCCAGCAGCTTGATGTTTAATAGCACTGAAGCTTTCTTT. The genes are TRBV5-4 and TRBJ1-1; D unresolved. Germline V gives CDR1 SGHNT, CDR2 YYREEE (reference sequence). The CDR3 is made up of 14 amino acids. The V and J ends lost 1 base and 4 bases respectively, with 11 bases between them.

This chain connects TRBV10-3 to TRBJ2-5; the D gene is possibly TRBD2 (6 bases). This CDR3 is 13 amino acids long. Looked up from germline, CDR1 is ENHRY and CDR2 is SYGVKD. Trimming stripped 3 bases from V and 4 bases from J, with 9 bases between. CDR3 DNA: TGTGCCATCAGTGACGGGAGCGGAGAGACCCAGTACTTC. This translates into CAISDGSGETQYF.

The chain uses TRBV11-2 and TRBJ2-1; 11 bases match TRBD2. CDR3 length: 15 residues. From germline, CDR1 is SGHAT and CDR2 FQNNGV. With 5 bases clipped from V and 5 bases from J, the junction kept 5 bases outside the gene matches. The DNA for the CDR3 is TGTGCCAGCAGCCTTAGCGGGAGGGCGGACAATGAGCAGTTCTTC. As protein: CASSLSGRADNEQFF.

The chain combines TRBV5-1 with TRBJ2-7; 9 nucleotides line up with TRBD2. Germline V gene data show CDR1 as SGHRS and CDR2 as YFSETQ. The CDR3 is 16 residues long. Germline trimming cut 4 bases from V and 0 bases from J; bases unmatched to any gene: 8. The CDR3 DNA sequence: TGCGCCAGCAGCAGTCGGTTTAGCGGGAGCTCCTACGAGCAGTACTTC. Protein product: CASSSRFSGSSYEQYF.